This section outlines one TCR beta chain sequence together with its context. The sample is drawn from a study of shared clonotypes between healthy human individuals. Measured with immunoSEQ multiplex PCR; TCRdb has only the in-frame clones, and not every one. The sample lists 2 million to 2.5 million clones, 90% to 97% seen once, with over 0.1% in the top ten. Deletions cut 0 bases from V and 2 bases from J, with 12 bases between. The germline V gene has CDR1 LGHNA and CDR2 YNFKEQ. The CDR3 length is 16 residues. The TCR originated in a man in his late teens or twenties in good health. Sequenced sample: naive CD4+ T cells sorted from blood. Indicated subset: CD45RA+ positively selected. The V and J genes are TRBV4-2 and TRBJ2-3; maybe TRBD2 (6 bases). CDR3 nucleotide sequence: TGTGCCAGCAGCCAAGAGTCCGGGAGTCTCACAGATACGCAGTATTTT. Its protein product is CASSQESGSLTDTQYF.